A selection of T cell receptor beta chains follows, all from one sample in a study of blood T cell repertoires in COVID-19. Profiling relied on immunoSEQ multiplex PCR, and the TCRdb table lists in-frame clones only, not all of them. The sample shows approximately 200,000 clones, roughly 88% of them seen only once. The sequenced material came from peripheral blood. All receptors come from a man aged 60 to 69 with acute or convalescent COVID-19. Each CDR3 is given with its conserved first and last residue. D genes are given only for firm matches. The size entry is marked missing in some rows and otherwise reads once, few, many or a size class.

D gene: NA
J gene: TRBJ1-4
V gene: TRBV2
clone size: NA
CDR3 protein: CASRTTTNEKLFF
CDR3 DNA: TGTGCCAGCCGGACAACAACTAATGAAAAACTGTTTTTT

D gene: TRBD2
J gene: TRBJ2-7
V gene: TRBV19
clone size: NA
CDR3 protein: CASSISGRRSYEQYF
CDR3 DNA: TGTGCCAGTAGTATTTCCGGGAGGCGGTCCTACGAGCAGTACTTC

D gene: NA
J gene: TRBJ1-6
V gene: TRBV5-6
clone size: NA
CDR3 protein: CASSLGAGRGTPLHF
CDR3 DNA: TGTGCCAGCAGCTTGGGAGCGGGTCGGGGGACACCCCTCCACTTT

D gene: TRBD1
J gene: TRBJ1-4
V gene: TRBV9
clone size: once
CDR3 protein: CASSVGQGTNEKLFF
CDR3 DNA: TGTGCCAGCAGCGTCGGACAGGGTACTAATGAAAAACTGTTTTTT

D gene: TRBD1
J gene: TRBJ2-1
V gene: TRBV18
clone size: NA
CDR3 protein: CASSPRDSSYNEQFF
CDR3 DNA: TGTGCCAGCTCACCCCGGGACAGCTCCTACAATGAGCAGTTCTTC

D gene: NA
J gene: TRBJ2-6
V gene: TRBV4-1
clone size: NA
CDR3 protein: CASSPERMFSGANVLTF
CDR3 DNA: TGCGCCAGCAGCCCGGAGCGGATGTTTAGTGGGGCCAACGTCCTGACTTTC

D gene: TRBD1
J gene: TRBJ1-5
V gene: TRBV27
clone size: NA
CDR3 protein: CASSPAGGSQPQHF
CDR3 DNA: TGTGCCAGCAGTCCTGCAGGGGGCAGTCAGCCCCAGCATTTT

D gene: TRBD2
J gene: TRBJ2-1
V gene: TRBV5-4
clone size: few
CDR3 protein: CASSPGTRGGNEQFF
CDR3 DNA: TGTGCCAGCAGCCCCGGGACTAGGGGTGGCAATGAGCAGTTCTTC

D gene: TRBD1
J gene: TRBJ1-5
V gene: TRBV5-1
clone size: NA
CDR3 protein: CASSPGGTGYNQPQHF
CDR3 DNA: TGCGCCAGCAGCCCGGGAGGGACAGGGTACAATCAGCCCCAGCATTTT

D gene: NA
J gene: TRBJ2-3
V gene: TRBV12-3/TRBV12-4
clone size: once
CDR3 protein: CAMTAGSTDTQYF
CDR3 DNA: TGTGCCATGACAGCGGGTAGCACAGATACGCAGTATTTT

D gene: TRBD1
J gene: TRBJ2-2
V gene: TRBV6-1
clone size: NA
CDR3 protein: CASSEGQGAGELFF
CDR3 DNA: TGTGCCAGCAGTGAGGGACAGGGGGCCGGGGAGCTGTTTTTT

D gene: TRBD1
J gene: TRBJ1-5
V gene: TRBV2
clone size: NA
CDR3 protein: CASSDFGQGGQPQHF
CDR3 DNA: TGTGCCAGCAGTGATTTTGGGCAGGGGGGACAGCCCCAGCATTTT

D gene: NA
J gene: TRBJ1-6
V gene: TRBV27
clone size: NA
CDR3 protein: CASSLTRGSYNSPLHF
CDR3 DNA: TGTGCCAGCAGTTTGACCCGAGGATCCTATAATTCACCCCTCCACTTT

D gene: NA
J gene: TRBJ1-2
V gene: TRBV7-9
clone size: NA
CDR3 protein: CASSLVAPGYTF
CDR3 DNA: TGTGCCAGCAGCTTAGTAGCGCCTGGCTACACCTTC

D gene: NA
J gene: TRBJ2-1
V gene: TRBV3-1/TRBV3-2
clone size: few
CDR3 protein: CASSQGRRQFF
CDR3 DNA: TGTGCCAGCAGCCAAGGACGGAGGCAGTTCTTC

D gene: TRBD1
J gene: TRBJ2-3
V gene: TRBV5-4
clone size: NA
CDR3 protein: CASSLAGTGYDTQYF
CDR3 DNA: TGTGCCAGCAGCTTGGCCGGGACAGGATATGATACGCAGTATTTT

D gene: TRBD1
J gene: TRBJ1-1
V gene: TRBV18
clone size: few
CDR3 protein: CASSRYYSGTDKMNTEAFF
CDR3 DNA: TGTGCCAGCTCACGATATTATTCCGGGACAGATAAAATGAACACTGAAGCTTTCTTT

D gene: NA
J gene: TRBJ2-6
V gene: TRBV19
clone size: NA
CDR3 protein: CASTPRGLGFGANVLTF
CDR3 DNA: TGTGCCAGTACCCCCAGGGGCCTGGGGTTTGGGGCCAACGTCCTGACTTTC

D gene: NA
J gene: TRBJ2-3
V gene: TRBV5-4
clone size: NA
CDR3 protein: CASSLHLQGGGTDTQYF
CDR3 DNA: TGTGCCAGCAGCTTGCACTTACAGGGAGGGGGCACAGATACGCAGTATTTT

D gene: NA
J gene: TRBJ2-7
V gene: TRBV19
clone size: NA
CDR3 protein: CASSKGLISYEQYF
CDR3 DNA: TGTGCCAGTAGTAAGGGACTTATATCCTACGAGCAGTACTTC

D gene: NA
J gene: TRBJ1-1
V gene: TRBV28
clone size: few
CDR3 protein: CASSPGGRMNTEAFF
CDR3 DNA: TGTGCCAGCAGTCCGGGGGGGAGAATGAACACTGAAGCTTTCTTT

D gene: TRBD2
J gene: TRBJ2-2
V gene: TRBV30
clone size: once
CDR3 protein: CAWSVPGLVTGELFF
CDR3 DNA: TGTGCCTGGAGTGTACCGGGACTAGTCACCGGGGAGCTGTTTTTT

D gene: TRBD2
J gene: TRBJ2-7
V gene: TRBV28
clone size: NA
CDR3 protein: CASSSDVRGDIYEQYF
CDR3 DNA: TGTGCCAGCAGTTCCGATGTGCGGGGGGATATATACGAGCAGTACTTC

D gene: NA
J gene: TRBJ2-7
V gene: TRBV7-9
clone size: NA
CDR3 protein: CASSPGTGRAYEQYF
CDR3 DNA: TGTGCCAGCAGCCCCGGGACTGGACGTGCCTACGAGCAGTACTTC

D gene: TRBD2
J gene: TRBJ2-3
V gene: TRBV11-1
clone size: NA
CDR3 protein: CASSQRTSGTDTQYF
CDR3 DNA: TGTGCCAGCAGCCAAAGGACTAGCGGCACAGATACGCAGTATTTT

D gene: NA
J gene: TRBJ2-3
V gene: TRBV19
clone size: NA
CDR3 protein: CASSPTSSTDTQYF
CDR3 DNA: TGTGCCAGTAGTCCGACTAGTAGCACAGATACGCAGTATTTT

D gene: NA
J gene: TRBJ1-6
V gene: TRBV2
clone size: once
CDR3 protein: CASSLVDSSYNSPLHF
CDR3 DNA: TGTGCCAGCAGCTTAGTTGACAGCTCCTATAATTCACCCCTCCACTTT